What follows are 20 T cell receptor beta chains derived from one specimen sequenced in a study of blood T cell repertoires in COVID-19. Produced via immunoSEQ multiplex PCR; TCRdb's table is partial and in-frame only. The sample has about 440,000 clones; 70% to 90% are singletons. Source material: PBMCs or T cells enriched from blood (not recorded which). The source is a young woman with acute COVID-19.

The rearrangement joins TRBV18 to TRBJ2-1, with 9 bases that match TRBD2. CDR3 length equals 15 residues. Germline values: CDR1 KGHSH, CDR2 LQKENI. With V trimmed by 3 bases and J by 7 bases, 7 bases remained unmatched. The CDR3 nucleotides are TGTGCCAGCTCACCTCGGCTAGCGGGGAATAATGAGCAGTTCTTC. The encoded protein is CASSPRLAGNNEQFF.

The chain is built from TRBV25-1 and TRBJ1-3; D uncertain. Trimming cost V 7 bases and J 2 bases, with 6 bases left between them. The CDR3 is 12 amino acids. CDR1 is MGHDK, CDR2 SYGVNS, per germline. The CDR3 loop is CASKSTGNTIYF. The CDR3 DNA reads as TGTGCCAGCAAATCAACTGGAAACACCATATATTTT.

V gene TRBV10-3 combines with J gene TRBJ1-2; 11 bases line up with TRBD1. CDR3 length: 14 residues. In germline, CDR1 is ENHRY, CDR2 SYGVKD. With V trimmed by 4 bases and J by 6 bases, 4 bases remained unmatched. The CDR3 reads CAISGSGQGDGYTF. CDR3 sequence (DNA): TGTGCCATCAGTGGTTCGGGACAGGGGGATGGCTACACCTTC.

The V and J genes are TRBV9 and TRBJ2-3; 12 bases are shared with TRBD2. The CDR3 totals 16 residues. The germline V gene has CDR1 SGDLS and CDR2 YYNGEE. Unmatched junction bases numbered 4, after V lost 0 bases and J lost 5 bases. The CDR3 spells CASSVAPSGRGDTQYF. The CDR3 DNA is TGTGCCAGCAGCGTAGCTCCTAGCGGGAGGGGAGATACGCAGTATTTT.

The gene calls are TRBV28 and TRBJ2-7, with a weak D call TRBD1 (7 bases). The V gene's germline CDR1 is MDHEN and CDR2 SYDVKM. This CDR3 comprises 13 residues. V lost 5 bases and J 7 bases, leaving 15 bases between the germline ends. CDR3 amino acids: CASSPPRGEEQYF. Here the CDR3 DNA reads TGTGCCAGCAGTCCGCCCAGGGGGGAAGAGCAGTACTTC.

CDR3 protein: CASSETGSQPQHF. The CDR3 nucleotides read TGTGCCAGCTCAGAGACAGGGAGTCAGCCCCAGCATTTT. V is TRBV18 and J is TRBJ1-5, with 7 bases that match TRBD1. Germline CDR1 is KGHSH and CDR2 is LQKENI. Trimming cost V 5 bases and J 6 bases; bases outside gene matches: 4. This CDR3 is 13 amino acids long.

The chain joins TRBV19 to TRBJ2-7; possibly TRBD1 for D (6 bases). Trimming left V 2 bases short and J 2 bases short, with 10 bases between. Germline CDR1 reads LNHDA; CDR2 reads SQIVND (reference sequence). This CDR3 comprises 14 residues. The CDR3 is CASSIPDRPYEQYF. CDR3 DNA sequence: TGTGCCAGTAGTATACCCGACAGGCCCTACGAGCAGTACTTC.

This chain links TRBV2 with TRBJ1-1; D is perhaps TRBD1 (6 bases). The CDR3 contains 16 residues. Per germline, CDR1 SNHLY and CDR2 FYNNEI. V was shortened by 5 bases and J by 1 base, with 17 bases between the two germline ends. This chain's CDR3 is CASSWVEGGENTEAFF. CDR3 nucleotides: TGTGCCAGCAGTTGGGTAGAGGGGGGGGAGAACACTGAAGCTTTCTTT. The variable domain in full, completed from reference TRBV2 and TRBJ1-1, reads EPEVTQTPSHQVTQMGQEVILRCVPISNHLYFYWYRQILGQKVEFLVSFYNNEISEKSEIFDDQFSVERPDGSNFTLKIRSTKLEDSAMYFCASSWVEGGENTEAFFGQGTRLTVV.

The CDR3 DNA sequence: TGTGCCAGCAGCTTAACCGGGACAGGGGATGGCTACACCTTC. This codes for CASSLTGTGDGYTF. The chain employs TRBV7-9 and TRBJ1-2, with 10 bases identical to TRBD1. CDR3 length equals 14 residues. CDR1 and CDR2 from the germline V gene are SEHNR and FQNEAQ (reference sequence). J gave up 6 bases and V 2 bases, and 3 bases lay outside the gene matches.

This rearrangement joins TRBV5-4 to TRBJ1-1; D is possibly TRBD1 (5 bases). CDR3 length equals 15 residues. CDR1 and CDR2 (germline): SGHNT, YYREEE (reference sequence). V was shortened by 1 base and J by 0 bases, with 10 bases between the two germline ends. Here the CDR3 reads CASSLLRGLNTEAFF. The CDR3 DNA is TGTGCCAGCAGCTTGTTAAGGGGTCTGAACACTGAAGCTTTCTTT.

The chain recombines TRBV7-2 with TRBJ2-5; 7 bases map to TRBD1. Germline V gene data show CDR1 as SGHTA and CDR2 as FQGNSA. The ends lost 5 bases at V and 5 bases at J; junction bases unmatched: 5. This CDR3 region has 13 residues. CDR3 protein: CASSTTGRETQYF. The CDR3, as DNA: TGTGCCAGCAGCACGACAGGGCGCGAGACCCAGTACTTC.

The gene calls are TRBV6-5 and TRBJ1-2; a weak D match, TRBD1 (6 bases). V was pared by 7 bases and J by 5 bases, with 14 bases between. CDR1 is MNHEY and CDR2 is SVGAGI in the germline V gene. The CDR3 length is 13 residues. The CDR3 loop reads CASMGGQGYGYTF. Written as DNA, the CDR3 is TGTGCCAGCATGGGGGGGCAGGGATATGGCTACACCTTC.

J is TRBJ2-6 and V is TRBV28; perhaps TRBD2 as D (6 bases). There are 16 residues in the CDR3. CDR1 and CDR2 (germline): MDHEN, SYDVKM. V was shortened by 5 bases and J by 0 bases, with 11 bases between the two germline ends. The DNA for the CDR3 is TGTGCCAGCAGTACCCTGGGGGGCTCTGGGGCCAACGTCCTGACTTTC. It specifies CASSTLGGSGANVLTF.

The chain has TRBV13 and TRBJ2-7, with TRBD2 identical over 10 bases. The length of the CDR3 is 18 residues. Germline V gives CDR1 PRHDT, CDR2 FYEKMQ (reference sequence). J was trimmed by 7 bases and V by 0 bases; bases with no gene match: 15. CDR3 region: CASSLGPSSGGPSGEQYF. The CDR3 coding sequence is TGTGCCAGCAGCTTAGGCCCTTCTAGCGGGGGCCCGTCCGGGGAGCAGTACTTC.

In the case of this clone: Other DNA sequences within the sample encode an identical CDR3. The chain uses TRBV11-3 and TRBJ2-3; D unresolved. Germline CDR1 SGHNT, CDR2 YENEEA. V lost 1 base and J lost 4, with 3 bases in between. This CDR3 is built from 12 residues. CDR3 amino acids: CASSLAADTQYF. For the CDR3, the DNA is TGTGCCAGCAGCTTAGCCGCAGATACGCAGTATTTT.

V is TRBV5-1 and J is TRBJ2-1; tentative D call: TRBD1 (6 bases). In germline, CDR1 is SGHRS, CDR2 YFSETQ. Trimming left V 7 bases short and J 6 bases short, with 23 bases between. The CDR3 sequence is 16 residues long. As DNA, the CDR3 is TGCGCCAGCTCCCATGGACGGGACACCTGGGGCAATGAGCAGTTCTTC. It yields the protein CASSHGRDTWGNEQFF.

V usage is TRBV2 and J usage is TRBJ1-6; maybe TRBD1 (6 bases). Deletions cut 4 bases from V and 7 bases from J, with 14 bases between. The germline V gene encodes CDR1 SNHLY and CDR2 FYNNEI. The CDR3 contains 15 residues. In nucleotides, the CDR3 is TGTGCCAGCAGTGCTCGGGGACATAACAATTCACCCCTCCACTTT. Protein sequence: CASSARGHNNSPLHF.

V is TRBV9 and J is TRBJ2-1; D might be TRBD1 (5 bases). The CDR3 is 15 amino acids. Germline-derived CDR1 and CDR2 are SGDLS and YYNGEE. V was trimmed by 0 bases and J by 0 bases, leaving 7 bases between them. Here the CDR3 DNA reads TGTGCCAGCAGCGTAGACAGGAGCTCCTACAATGAGCAGTTCTTC. This codes for CASSVDRSSYNEQFF.

This clone was seen a handful of times. The CDR3 sequence: CASSPQGIGSPLHF. The CDR3 coding sequence is TGTGCCAGCAGTCCACAGGGTATAGGTTCACCCCTCCACTTT. The V and J genes are TRBV5-4 and TRBJ1-6; a possible D gene is TRBD1 (6 bases). Germline V gives CDR1 SGHNT, CDR2 YYREEE (reference sequence). The CDR3 has 14 amino acids. The ends were cut back, 5 bases at V and 9 bases at J, with 15 bases in the middle.

The chain joins TRBV28 to TRBJ1-1, with a possible D match to TRBD1 (6 bases). Trimming took 7 bases from V and 5 from J, leaving 17 bases between them. The CDR3 consists of 14 residues. The V gene's germline CDR1 is MDHEN and CDR2 SYDVKM. This CDR3 is CASKVGQRGTEAFF. CDR3 nucleotide sequence: TGTGCCAGCAAGGTTGGACAGAGGGGAACTGAAGCTTTCTTT.